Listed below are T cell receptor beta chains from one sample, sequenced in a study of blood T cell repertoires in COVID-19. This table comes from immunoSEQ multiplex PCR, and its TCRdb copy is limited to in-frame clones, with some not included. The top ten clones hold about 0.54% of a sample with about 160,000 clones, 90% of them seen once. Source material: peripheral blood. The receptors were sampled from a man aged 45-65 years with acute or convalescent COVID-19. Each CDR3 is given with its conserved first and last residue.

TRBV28	CATTAGGGNQPQHF
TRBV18	CASSPSGPPGDTEAFF
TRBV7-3	CASSPGDLAANEQFF
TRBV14	CASSETRYEQYF
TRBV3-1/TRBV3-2	CASSQLANSPLHF
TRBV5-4	CATIDRGEKETQYF
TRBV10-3	CAISLDINQPQHF
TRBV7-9	CASSRGQGFDTQYF
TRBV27	CASSLEAGVYEQYF
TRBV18	CASSLQGTSGTTNTGELFF
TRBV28	CASKLSHRSEGYTF
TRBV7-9	CASRQGSIDRELFF
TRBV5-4	CASSFFGQGEYTGELFF
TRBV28	CASSWGDYGYTF
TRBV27	CASRRGTRHSEAFF
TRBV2	CASSLLNTEAFF
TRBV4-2	CASSQTSGGRETQYF